These 24 T cell receptor beta chains were sequenced from one sample in a study of molecular identifiers for immune sequencing clone quantification. TCRdb fed the PCR reads into MiXCR, producing one record per CDR3 protein. The data show about 630,000 distinct CDR3 sequences, about 25% seen once. The sequencing input was naive CD8+ T cells from blood, with Jurkat cell RNA spiked in. Subset described: FACS-sorted CD8+CD4-CCR7+CD45RA+ naive T cells. These receptors were taken from a human donor in good health. Some libraries in this study had Jurkat cell RNA spiked in.

This clonotype was observed a few times. This chain links TRBV7-6 with TRBJ2-1, with 12 bases that match TRBD2. The CDR3 runs 19 residues. Trimming removed 1 base from V and 7 bases from J; junction bases left unmatched: 14. CDR1 and CDR2 (germline): SGHVS, FNYEAQ. The CDR3 sequence is CASSLDFSSLAGGRNEQFF. Here the CDR3 DNA reads TGTGCCAGCAGCTTAGATTTCAGTTCCCTAGCGGGGGGGCGGAATGAGCAGTTCTTC.

The chain is built from TRBV11-2 and TRBJ2-1; 10 bases are shared with TRBD2. Trimming took 4 bases from V and 1 from J; bases not matched to a gene: 10. CDR1 and CDR2 from the germline V gene are SGHAT and FQNNGV. CDR3 length equals 18 residues. This chain's CDR3 is CASSSTSVSGRSYNEQFF. CDR3 sequence (DNA): TGTGCCAGCAGCTCAACCTCGGTTAGCGGGAGGTCCTACAATGAGCAGTTCTTC.

This clonotype has ten or more counts. The J gene is TRBJ2-3, the V gene TRBV2, with D tentatively TRBD1 or TRBD2 (5 bases each). Germline V CDR1 and CDR2: SNHLY, FYNNEI. The germline V and J ends were trimmed by 6 bases and 2 bases, with 15 bases remaining between them. There are 15 residues in the CDR3. CDR3 DNA sequence: TGTGCCAGCAGCATTACGGGACCCTACACAGATACGCAGTATTTT. Translating gives CASSITGPYTDTQYF.

The table lists this clonotype with a few counts. The rearrangement links TRBV5-1 to TRBJ2-2; 9 bases agree with TRBD1. Germline trimming cut 4 bases from V and 6 bases from J; bases unmatched to any gene: 10. This CDR3 is 16 amino acids long. Germline-derived CDR1 and CDR2 are SGHRS and YFSETQ. The CDR3: CASSVGQGKGAGELFF. CDR3 DNA: TGCGCCAGCAGCGTCGGACAGGGGAAGGGCGCCGGGGAGCTGTTTTTT.

As concerns this clonotype: Being one base from a much bigger clone, this may be a read error. This chain joins TRBV4-3 and TRBJ1-6; D gene unclear. The germline V gene has CDR1 LGHNA and CDR2 YSLEER. The V gene lost 0 bases and the J gene lost 9 bases, with 12 bases spanning the gap. The CDR3 is made up of 15 amino acids. Here the CDR3 DNA reads TGCGCCAGCAGCCAAGATACAAAGGGCTGTTCACCCCTCCACTTT. This gives the protein CASSQDTKGCSPLHF.

In this sample, this clonotype turned up many times. The chain employs TRBV29-1 and TRBJ1-1; no firm D call. CDR3 length: 10 residues. In germline, CDR1 is SQVTM, CDR2 ANQGSEA. The V end lost 4 bases, the J end lost 8 bases, and 8 bases lay between the germline ends. The CDR3 protein is CSVVVQEAFF. In DNA form, the CDR3 reads TGCAGCGTTGTGGTGCAGGAAGCTTTCTTT.

The gene calls are TRBV11-2 and TRBJ2-3, with 9 bases identical to TRBD1. V lost 5 bases and J lost 6; bases outside the gene matches: 15. This CDR3 has 17 residues. The germline gives CDR1 SGHAT, CDR2 FQNNGV. CDR3 sequence reads: CASSPRTGAGSRDTQYF. The DNA for the CDR3 is TGTGCCAGCAGCCCCAGGACAGGGGCGGGATCAAGGGATACGCAGTATTTT.

Worth noting for this clonotype: A clone one base away is much larger, so this may be a read error. The rearrangement links TRBV5-1 to TRBJ2-7; no clear D. CDR1 and CDR2 (germline): SGHRS, YFSETQ. There are 13 residues in the CDR3. The CDR3 nucleotides read TGCGCCAGCAGCTTGGCGTTCATTTCCGAGCAGTGCTTC. As protein: CASSLAFISEQCF.

Many counts were recorded for this clonotype. The V and J genes are TRBV4-3 and TRBJ2-3; 12 nucleotides align to TRBD2. CDR3 size: 17 residues. The trim removed 3 bases at V and 5 bases at J, leaving 9 bases unmatched. In germline, CDR1 is LGHNA, CDR2 YSLEER. The CDR3 here is CASSQILLAGGEDTQYF. In DNA form, the CDR3 reads TGCGCCAGCAGCCAGATATTACTAGCGGGAGGTGAAGATACGCAGTATTTT.

The rearrangement links TRBV6-5 to TRBJ2-7; D is unclear. Per the germline V gene, CDR1 is MNHEY and CDR2 is SVGAGI. V was pared by 5 bases and J by 3 bases, with 14 bases between. The CDR3 totals 14 residues. The CDR3: CASSLSQTSYEQYF. The CDR3, as DNA: TGTGCCAGCAGTCTCTCTCAGACCAGCTACGAGCAGTACTTC.

This clonotype was found many times. J is TRBJ2-7 and V is TRBV4-1; 10 positions match TRBD1. Germline V gene data show CDR1 as MGHRA and CDR2 as YSYEKL. The CDR3 loop spans 13 amino acids. V was pared by 6 bases and J by 6 bases, with 5 bases of the junction left unmatched. DNA for the CDR3: TGCGCCAGCAGAGAGACAGGGGGCCGCGAGCAGTACTTC. The encoded protein is CASRETGGREQYF.

The CDR3 bases are TGTGCCAGTAACAGACTACAGGGGGGGATCACTGAAGCTTTCTTT. Translated, it gives CASNRLQGGITEAFF. This chain joins TRBV19 and TRBJ1-1; 8 nucleotides agree with TRBD1. The CDR3 is 15 amino acids. Germline V lookup: CDR1 LNHDA, CDR2 SQIVND (reference sequence). Trimming cost V 7 bases and J 4 bases; bases outside gene matches: 11. The full variable domain, its missing parts supplied by reference TRBV19 and TRBJ1-1, is DGGITQSPKYLFRKEGQNVTLSCEQNLNHDAMYWYRQDPGQGLRLIYYSQIVNDFQKGDIAEGYSVSREKKESFPLTVTSAQKNPTAFYLCASNRLQGGITEAFFGQGTRLTVV.

The rearrangement joins TRBV14 to TRBJ2-1; the match to TRBD1 covers 12 bases. In germline, CDR1 is SGHDN, CDR2 FVKESK. This CDR3 is built from 17 residues. V was clipped by 4 bases and J by 10 bases; unmatched bases: 14. The CDR3 protein is CASSRLGQGAVSVEQFF. The CDR3 nucleotides read TGTGCCAGCAGCCGACTGGGACAGGGGGCGGTATCTGTGGAGCAGTTCTTC.

A note on this clonotype: Relative to the germline gene, one junction end is altered; a read error may explain this. V gene TRBV11-2 combines with J gene TRBJ2-2, with 13 nucleotides matching TRBD2. The CDR3 spans 16 residues. Germline V gene data show CDR1 as SGHAT and CDR2 as FQNNGV. The CDR3 sequence is CASSPKTSGRSGELVF. The CDR3 DNA reads TGTGCCAGCAGCCCAAAGACTAGCGGGAGGTCCGGGGAGCTGGTTTTT.

Ten or more counts support this clonotype. This chain links TRBV7-9 with TRBJ2-5, with D uncertain. There are 13 residues in the CDR3. With 3 bases removed from V and 1 base from J, the gap between germline ends came to 6 bases. Looked up from germline, CDR1 is SEHNR and CDR2 is FQNEAQ (reference sequence). The CDR3, as DNA: TGTGCCAGCAGCTTTGATCGCCAAGAGACCCAGTACTTC. Protein: CASSFDRQETQYF.

This clonotype was observed at least ten times. V is TRBV20-1 and J is TRBJ1-4, with a weak D call TRBD1 (5 bases). The CDR3 runs to 15 residues. CDR1 is DFQATT, CDR2 SNEGSKA, per germline (reference sequence). V was pared by 2 bases and J by 8 bases, with 18 bases between. The CDR3 DNA reads TGCAGTGCTAGATCCCCCGGGGCCGGTTTGGAAAAACTGTTTTTT. Amino acid sequence: CSARSPGAGLEKLFF.

This chain connects TRBV4-1 to TRBJ1-5; D is unclear. Germline values: CDR1 MGHRA, CDR2 YSYEKL. CDR3 length: 15 amino acids. Trimming shortened V by 1 base and J by 1 base, and 8 bases separated the two germline ends. Written as DNA, the CDR3 is TGCGCCAGCAGCCAAGCACCATCAAGCAATCAGCCCCAGCATTTT. This sequence encodes CASSQAPSSNQPQHF.

The chain employs TRBV19 and TRBJ1-1, with a possible D match to TRBD1 (5 bases). The CDR3 consists of 12 residues. Germline CDR1 LNHDA, CDR2 SQIVND (reference sequence). The V and J ends lost 1 base and 8 bases respectively, with 8 bases between them. The CDR3 coding sequence is TGTGCCAGTAGTATAGGGACACCAGAAGCTTTCTTT. Its translation is CASSIGTPEAFF.

The table lists this clonotype with many counts. The chain carries TRBV6-6 and TRBJ2-7; TRBD1 is a possible D gene (6 bases). The V end lost 4 bases, the J end lost 2 bases, and 9 bases lay between the germline ends. Germline V lookup: CDR1 MNHNY, CDR2 SVGAGI (reference sequence). The CDR3 has 13 residues. The CDR3 loop reads CASSSGTTYEQYF. CDR3 sequence (DNA): TGTGCCAGCAGTTCAGGGACAACCTACGAGCAGTACTTC.

The chain carries TRBV4-1 and TRBJ2-7; TRBD1 or TRBD2 may be the D gene (5 bases each). CDR1 is MGHRA, CDR2 YSYEKL, per germline. CDR3 size: 15 residues. V was pared by 2 bases and J by 4 bases, with 15 bases between. The CDR3, as DNA: TGCGCCAGCAGCCAAACGAGGGACCGGGCTTACGAGCAGTACTTC. Encoded protein: CASSQTRDRAYEQYF.

This clonotype was recorded many times. V is TRBV24-1 and J is TRBJ2-1; TRBD1 matches at 7 bases. The CDR3 loop spans 12 amino acids. V lost 2 bases and J lost 10; bases outside the gene matches: 1. From germline, CDR1 is KGHDR and CDR2 SFDVKD. CDR3 bases: TGTGCCACCAGTGATTGGGACAGCGAGCAGTTCTTC. Translated, it gives CATSDWDSEQFF.

The sample holds many counts of this clonotype. The chain recombines TRBV25-1 with TRBJ1-1; D call uncertain. V lost 3 bases to trimming and J lost 2 bases, with 10 bases between them. Germline V gene lookup returns CDR1 MGHDK and CDR2 SYGVNS. This CDR3 comprises 14 residues. Written as DNA, the CDR3 is TGTGCCAGCAGTGATGGTGGCGTTAACACTGAAGCTTTCTTT. It specifies CASSDGGVNTEAFF.

This clonotype occurred many times. This chain connects TRBV29-1 to TRBJ2-5, with D unresolved. Germline V gene data show CDR1 as SQVTM and CDR2 as ANQGSEA. The CDR3 loop spans 16 amino acids. V dropped 0 bases and J dropped 2 bases, with 16 bases sitting between them. The CDR3 sequence: CSVEDESAGWQETQYF. The CDR3 DNA sequence: TGCAGCGTTGAAGATGAATCCGCCGGGTGGCAAGAGACCCAGTACTTC.

V and J are TRBV6-2 or TRBV6-3 and TRBJ2-1; TRBD2 matches at 7 bases. Per germline, CDR1 MNHEY and CDR2 SVGEGT. This CDR3 spans 15 amino acids. V lost 4 bases, J lost 8 bases, and 11 bases stayed unmatched. CDR3 amino acids: CASSLAGYIGDEQFF. The CDR3 DNA reads TGTGCCAGCAGTTTAGCGGGTTACATCGGGGATGAGCAGTTCTTC.